Given below is one TCR beta chain in context. Its antigen is still unknown. The data derive from a study of human T cells and chemical hapten exposure. Study-wide results and limits: Relative to control repertoires, expanded TCRs gave rise to significantly more large CDR3 similarity clusters.

Noted time point: patch test 1, 2 weeks after DPC sensitization. As to treatment: therapeutic diphenylcyclopropenone sensitization with weekly scalp DPC. The CDR3 has 15 amino acids. Per the germline V gene, CDR1 is SGHRS and CDR2 is YFSETQ. After removal of 4 bases from V and 8 bases from J, the junction contained 12 bases not matched to a gene. As originally analysed: A per-sample median of 95,638 TCRs was observed, with a range of roughly 20,000 to 690,600. TCRdb itself ran the RACE reads through MiXCR, one entry per CDR3 protein. For this entry, the V and J calls and clone size follow TCRdb and not the study's own pipeline. Among tens of thousands of distinct CDR3 sequences, approximately 10% were seen once, and the ten largest hold 3.5% to 4.5%.

The receptor's source is an older woman with alopecia areata. Some clones in this sample may be carry-over from other donors' samples. This chain uses TRBV5-1 with TRBJ2-3; 8 bases agree with TRBD1. Sample: whole blood, taken in connection with sensitization to the hapten diphenylcyclopropenone (DPC). The CDR3 loop is CASSENYRGIPTQYF. The CDR3 DNA reads as TGCGCCAGCAGCGAAAATTACAGGGGGATACCTACGCAGTATTTT.